The present entry profiles one T cell receptor (beta chain) with its context. Antigen: not known. The data originate from a study of graft-versus-host responses after intestinal transplantation. Study in general: Transplants were multivisceral, liver-intestinal, or isolated intestinal. Once they had received anti-thymocyte globulin induction, all recipients took tacrolimus and steroids for approximately 3 years. Whole-study results and caveats: Declining HvG levels early post-transplant were linked to peak circulating GvH clone levels. Recipient-marrow GvH clones were detected, some having first appeared in ileum or blood.

The repertoire was sequenced with immunoSEQ multiplex PCR; TCRdb's copy has only in-frame clones and lacks some. The sample consists of roughly 120,000 clones, roughly 96% of them appearing once. CDR1 and CDR2 from the germline V gene are LGHNA and YSLEER. CDR3 length: 15 amino acids. This chain joins TRBV4-3 and TRBJ2-5; a weak D match, TRBD1 (6 bases). Near its end, the DNA agrees better with TRBJ2-7, so the J call may be wrong. The clonotype originates from a human donor who received an intestinal transplant. The starting material was unstimulated CD8+ T cells sorted from spleen or lymph node cells, obtained before intestinal transplant. CDR3: CASSQADWGPYEQYF. CDR3 in DNA: TGCGCCAGCAGCCAGGCCGACTGGGGGCCCTACGAGCAGTACTTC.